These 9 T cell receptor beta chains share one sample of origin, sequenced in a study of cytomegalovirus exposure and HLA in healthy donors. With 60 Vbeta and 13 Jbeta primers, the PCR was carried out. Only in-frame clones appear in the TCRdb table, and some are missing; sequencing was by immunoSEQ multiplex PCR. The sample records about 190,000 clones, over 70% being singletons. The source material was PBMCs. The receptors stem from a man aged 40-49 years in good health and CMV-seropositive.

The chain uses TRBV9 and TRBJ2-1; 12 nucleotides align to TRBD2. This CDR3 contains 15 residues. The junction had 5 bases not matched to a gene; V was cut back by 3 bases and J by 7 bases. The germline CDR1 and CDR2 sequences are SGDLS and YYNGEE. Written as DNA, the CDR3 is TGTGCCAGCAGCGAGACCGGGACTAGCGGGAATGAGCAGTTCTTC. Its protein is CASSETGTSGNEQFF.

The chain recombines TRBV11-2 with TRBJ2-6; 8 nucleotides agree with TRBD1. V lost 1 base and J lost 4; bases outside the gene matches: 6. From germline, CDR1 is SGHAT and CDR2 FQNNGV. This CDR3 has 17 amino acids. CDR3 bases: TGTGCCAGCAGCTTAGTTGTCAGGGGGCGAGGGGCCAACGTCCTGACTTTC. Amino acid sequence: CASSLVVRGRGANVLTF.

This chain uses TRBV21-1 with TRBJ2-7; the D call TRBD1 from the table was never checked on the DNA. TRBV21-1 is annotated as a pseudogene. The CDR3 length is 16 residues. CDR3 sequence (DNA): TGTGCCAGCAGCAATCAGGGCAGGGGCCCCAGTGGAGAGCAGTACTTC. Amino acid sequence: CASSNQGRGPSGEQYF.

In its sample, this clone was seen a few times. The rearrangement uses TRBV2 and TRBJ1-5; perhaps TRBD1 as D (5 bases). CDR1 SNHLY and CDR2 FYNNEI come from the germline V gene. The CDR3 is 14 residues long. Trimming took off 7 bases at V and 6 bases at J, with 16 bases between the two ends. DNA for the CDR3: TGTGCCAGCACCCAATGGGGGGGAACTCAGCCCCAGCATTTT. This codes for CASTQWGGTQPQHF.

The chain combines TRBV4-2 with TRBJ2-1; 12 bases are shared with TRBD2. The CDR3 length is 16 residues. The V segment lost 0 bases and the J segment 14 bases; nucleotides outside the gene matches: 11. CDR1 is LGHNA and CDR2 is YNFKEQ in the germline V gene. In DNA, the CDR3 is TGTGCCAGCAGCCAAGATAAAGGGGGACTAGCGGGCCGAAAGTTCTTC. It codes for CASSQDKGGLAGRKFF.

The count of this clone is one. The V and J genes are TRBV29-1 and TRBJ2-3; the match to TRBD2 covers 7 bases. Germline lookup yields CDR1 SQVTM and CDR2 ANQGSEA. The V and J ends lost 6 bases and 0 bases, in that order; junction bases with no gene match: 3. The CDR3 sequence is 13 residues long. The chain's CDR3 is CSVAGRSTDTQYF. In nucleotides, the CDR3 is TGCAGCGTAGCGGGGCGAAGCACAGATACGCAGTATTTT.

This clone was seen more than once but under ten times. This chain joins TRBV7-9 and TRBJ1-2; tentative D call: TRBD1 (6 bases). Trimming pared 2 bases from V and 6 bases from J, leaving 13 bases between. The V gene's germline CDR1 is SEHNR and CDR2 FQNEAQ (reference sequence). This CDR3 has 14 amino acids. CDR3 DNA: TGTGCCAGCAGCTTAACAGGGTCGGCTGATGGCTACACCTTC. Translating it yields CASSLTGSADGYTF. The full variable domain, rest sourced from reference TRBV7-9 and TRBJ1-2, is DTGVSQNPRHKITKRGQNVTFRCDPISEHNRLYWYRQTLGQGPEFLTYFQNEAQLEKSRLLSDRFSAERPKGSFSTLEIQRTEQGDSAMYLCASSLTGSADGYTFGSGTRLTVV.

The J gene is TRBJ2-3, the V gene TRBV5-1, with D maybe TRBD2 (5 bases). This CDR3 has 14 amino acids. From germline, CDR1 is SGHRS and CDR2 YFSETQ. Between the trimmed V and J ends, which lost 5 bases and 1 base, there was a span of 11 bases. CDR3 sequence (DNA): TGCGCCAGCAGGGAGGCCCTAGGCACAGATACGCAGTATTTT. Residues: CASREALGTDTQYF.

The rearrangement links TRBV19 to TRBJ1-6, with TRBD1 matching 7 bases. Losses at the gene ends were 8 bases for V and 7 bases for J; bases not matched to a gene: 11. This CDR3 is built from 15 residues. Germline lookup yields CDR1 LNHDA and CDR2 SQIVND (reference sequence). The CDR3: CASSPGGTVNSPLHF. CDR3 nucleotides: TGTGCCAGTTCACCAGGTGGGACAGTGAATTCACCCCTCCACTTT.